A selection of T cell receptor beta chains follows, all from one sample in a study of blood T cell repertoires in COVID-19. The protocol was immunoSEQ multiplex PCR, while the TCRdb copy is restricted to in-frame clones and leaves out a portion. This sample has some 220,000 clones, with around four fifths found just once. The sequenced material came from peripheral blood. The source of these receptors is a woman older than 75 with active or convalescent COVID-19. Both conserved end residues are part of each CDR3. D genes are given only for firm matches.

-	TRBV5-1	TRBJ2-5	TGCGCCAGCAGTACCGGGACACTCCAAGAGACCCAGTACTTC	CASSTGTLQETQYF
TRBD1	TRBV6-5	TRBJ2-7	TGTGCCAGCAGTACGAGGACAGGGGGTGAGCAGTACTTC	CASSTRTGGEQYF
-	TRBV18	TRBJ2-7	TGTGCCAGCTCGATTGGACACTCCTACGAGCAGTACTTC	CASSIGHSYEQYF
-	TRBV6-7	TRBJ2-7	TGTGCCAGCTTGGGGGCGGTAGGCAAGGCCTACGAGCAGTACTTC	CASLGAVGKAYEQYF
TRBD1	TRBV3-1/TRBV3-2	TRBJ1-1	TGTGCCAGCAGCCAGGAGGGGGCGATCACTGAAGCTTTCTTT	CASSQEGAITEAFF
-	TRBV7-2	TRBJ2-3	TGTGCCAGCAGCTTAGGCAGGGGAGATACGCAGTATTTT	CASSLGRGDTQYF
-	TRBV7-2	TRBJ2-2	TGTGCCAGCAGCCGTCCAGCGAACACCGGGGAGCTGTTTTTT	CASSRPANTGELFF
TRBD2	TRBV3-1/TRBV3-2	TRBJ2-7	TGTGCCACCCCCGATCGGGAGGGGTTACACTACGAGCAGTACTTC	CATPDREGLHYEQYF
TRBD2	TRBV2	TRBJ2-2	TGTGCCAGCAGTGGTCTAGCGGCGAACACCGGGGAGCTGTTTTTT	CASSGLAANTGELFF
TRBD2	TRBV7-2	TRBJ2-7	TGTGCCAGCAAGCCCACTAGCGGGGTTATCGAGCAGTACTTC	CASKPTSGVIEQYF
-	TRBV24-1	TRBJ1-4	TGTGCCACCAGTGAGGGTAGCGTTGGTAATGAAAAACTGTTTTTT	CATSEGSVGNEKLFF
-	TRBV5-4	TRBJ1-1	TGTGCCAGCAGCTTGGGAGGGTCGGGTACTGAAGCTTTCTTT	CASSLGGSGTEAFF
-	TRBV27	TRBJ2-5	TGTGCCAGCAGTAACAGGCGGGGCGGAGAGGAGACCCAGTACTTC	CASSNRRGGEETQYF
TRBD1	TRBV4-1	TRBJ1-5	TGCGCCAGCGGCAGGACAGGGGGTACCAATCAGCCCCAGCATTTT	CASGRTGGTNQPQHF